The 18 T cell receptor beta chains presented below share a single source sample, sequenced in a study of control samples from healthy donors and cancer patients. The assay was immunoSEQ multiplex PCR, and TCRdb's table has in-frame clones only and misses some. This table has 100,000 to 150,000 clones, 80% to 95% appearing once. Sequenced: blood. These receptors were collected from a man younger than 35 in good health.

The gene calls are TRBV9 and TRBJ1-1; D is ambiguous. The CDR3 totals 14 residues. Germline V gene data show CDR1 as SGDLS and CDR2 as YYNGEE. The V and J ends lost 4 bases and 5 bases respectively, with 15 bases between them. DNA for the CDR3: TGTGCCAGCAGCCCTAGCCCTCTGAGTACTGAAGCTTTCTTT. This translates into CASSPSPLSTEAFF.

DNA for the CDR3: TGTGCCAACACTGATGAGGATACGAACACCGGGGAGCTGTTTTTT. Encoded protein: CANTDEDTNTGELFF. The rearrangement joins TRBV2 to TRBJ2-2, with no clear D. The V gene lost 10 bases and the J gene lost 0 bases, with 15 bases spanning the gap. This CDR3 comprises 15 residues. From germline, CDR1 is SNHLY and CDR2 FYNNEI.

The CDR3 here is CATRQENTGELFF. CDR3 DNA: TGTGCCACCAGACAGGAGAACACCGGGGAGCTGTTTTTT. The rearrangement uses TRBV7-8 and TRBJ2-2; weak D call: TRBD1 (6 bases). Per germline, CDR1 SGHVS and CDR2 FQNEAQ. V shed 10 bases and J shed 1 base, with 10 bases lying between them. This CDR3 is 13 amino acids long.

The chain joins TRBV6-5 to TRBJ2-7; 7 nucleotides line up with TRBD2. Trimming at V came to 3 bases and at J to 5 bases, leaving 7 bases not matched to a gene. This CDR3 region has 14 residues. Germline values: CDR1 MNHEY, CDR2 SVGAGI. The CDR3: CASSYVGGRNEQYF. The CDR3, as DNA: TGTGCCAGCAGTTATGTCGGGGGGAGGAACGAGCAGTACTTC.

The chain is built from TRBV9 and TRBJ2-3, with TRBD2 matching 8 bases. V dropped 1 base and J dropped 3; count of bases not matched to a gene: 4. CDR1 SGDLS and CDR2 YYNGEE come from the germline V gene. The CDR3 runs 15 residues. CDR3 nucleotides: TGTGCCAGCAGCGTATCGAGCGGGAGAACAGATACGCAGTATTTT. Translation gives CASSVSSGRTDTQYF.

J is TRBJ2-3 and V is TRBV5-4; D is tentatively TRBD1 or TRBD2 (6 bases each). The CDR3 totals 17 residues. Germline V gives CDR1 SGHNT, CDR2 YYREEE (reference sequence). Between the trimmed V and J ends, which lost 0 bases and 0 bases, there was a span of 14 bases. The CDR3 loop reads CASSLVSGALSTDTQYF. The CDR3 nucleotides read TGTGCCAGCAGCTTGGTTTCGGGGGCACTCAGCACAGATACGCAGTATTTT.

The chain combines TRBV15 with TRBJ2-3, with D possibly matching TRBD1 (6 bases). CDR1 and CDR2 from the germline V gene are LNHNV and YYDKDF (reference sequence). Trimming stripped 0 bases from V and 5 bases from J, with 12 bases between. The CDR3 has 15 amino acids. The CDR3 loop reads CATSRERGLGDTQYF. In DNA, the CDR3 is TGTGCCACCAGCAGAGAAAGGGGGTTAGGAGATACGCAGTATTTT.

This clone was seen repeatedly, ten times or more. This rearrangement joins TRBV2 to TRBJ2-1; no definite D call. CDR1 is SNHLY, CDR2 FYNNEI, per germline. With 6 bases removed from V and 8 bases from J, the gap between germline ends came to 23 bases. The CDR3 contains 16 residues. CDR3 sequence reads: CASRGLEPPSHDEQFF. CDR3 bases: TGTGCCAGCAGGGGCCTAGAGCCTCCGTCACACGATGAGCAGTTCTTC.

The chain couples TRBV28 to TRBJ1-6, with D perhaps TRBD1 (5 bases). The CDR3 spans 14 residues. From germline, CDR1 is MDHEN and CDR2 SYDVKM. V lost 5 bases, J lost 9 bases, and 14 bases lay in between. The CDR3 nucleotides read TGTGCCAGCAGTCCGGGGGGAGCTTTTTCACCCCTCCACTTT. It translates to CASSPGGAFSPLHF.

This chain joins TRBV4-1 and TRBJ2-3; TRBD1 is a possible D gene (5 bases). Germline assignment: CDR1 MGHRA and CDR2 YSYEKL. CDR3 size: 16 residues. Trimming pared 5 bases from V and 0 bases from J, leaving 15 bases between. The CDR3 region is CASSRAETASTDTQYF. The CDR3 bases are TGCGCCAGCAGCAGGGCGGAGACAGCAAGCACAGATACGCAGTATTTT.

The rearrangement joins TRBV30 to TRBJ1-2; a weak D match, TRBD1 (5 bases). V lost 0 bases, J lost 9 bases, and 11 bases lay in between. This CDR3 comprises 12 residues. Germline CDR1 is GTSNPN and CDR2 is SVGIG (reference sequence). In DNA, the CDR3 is TGTGCCTGGAGTGTACTGGGACGGCGCTACACCTTC. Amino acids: CAWSVLGRRYTF.

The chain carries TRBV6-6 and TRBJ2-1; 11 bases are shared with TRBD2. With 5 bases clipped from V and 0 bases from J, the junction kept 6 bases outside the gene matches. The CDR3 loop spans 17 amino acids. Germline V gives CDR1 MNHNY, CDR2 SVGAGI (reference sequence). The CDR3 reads CASSRLAGQSSYNEQFF. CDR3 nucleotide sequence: TGTGCCAGCAGTCGACTAGCGGGACAAAGCTCCTACAATGAGCAGTTCTTC.

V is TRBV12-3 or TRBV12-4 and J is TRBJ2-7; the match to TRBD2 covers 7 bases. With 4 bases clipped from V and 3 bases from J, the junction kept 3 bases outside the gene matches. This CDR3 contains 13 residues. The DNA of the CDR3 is TGTGCCAGCAGTTACGGGGGGAACTACGAGCAGTACGTC. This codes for CASSYGGNYEQYV.

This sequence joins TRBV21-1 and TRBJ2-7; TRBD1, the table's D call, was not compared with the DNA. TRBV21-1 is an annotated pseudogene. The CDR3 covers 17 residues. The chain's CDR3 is CASSRGLDRVSSYEQYV. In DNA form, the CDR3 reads TGTGCCAGCAGCAGGGGGTTGGACAGGGTAAGCTCCTACGAGCAGTACGTC.

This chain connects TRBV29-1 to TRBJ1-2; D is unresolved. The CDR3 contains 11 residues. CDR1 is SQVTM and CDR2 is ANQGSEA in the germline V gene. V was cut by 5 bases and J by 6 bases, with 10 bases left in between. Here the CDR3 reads CSVTSADGYTF. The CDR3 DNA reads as TGCAGCGTTACATCAGCAGATGGCTACACCTTC.

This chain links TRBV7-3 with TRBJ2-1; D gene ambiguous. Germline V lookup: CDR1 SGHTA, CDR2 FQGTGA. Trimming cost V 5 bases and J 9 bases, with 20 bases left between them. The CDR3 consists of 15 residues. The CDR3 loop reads CASSLYPGHGTEQFF. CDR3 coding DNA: TGTGCCAGCAGCCTTTACCCGGGCCACGGTACTGAGCAGTTCTTC.

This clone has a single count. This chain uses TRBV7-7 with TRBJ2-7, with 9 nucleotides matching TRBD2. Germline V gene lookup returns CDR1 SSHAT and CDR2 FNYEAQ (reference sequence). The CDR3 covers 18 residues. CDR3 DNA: TGTGCTAGCAGCGGTCCGATGGTGACTAGCGGAGGAGTTACTGAGCAGTACGTC. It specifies CASSGPMVTSGGVTEQYV.

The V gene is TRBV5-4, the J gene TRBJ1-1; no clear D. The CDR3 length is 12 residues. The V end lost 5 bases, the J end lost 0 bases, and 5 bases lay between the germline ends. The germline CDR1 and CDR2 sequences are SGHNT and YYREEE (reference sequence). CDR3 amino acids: CASRLVNTEAFF. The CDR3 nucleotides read TGTGCCAGCAGGCTAGTGAACACTGAAGCTTTCTTT.